This is a list of T cell receptor beta chains from one sample in a study of T cells in tuberculosis. TCRdb's copy holds only in-frame clones and misses some; the assay was immunoSEQ multiplex PCR. The sample carries some 25,000 clones, roughly 96% recorded once. The sample taken for sequencing was PBMCs. Every receptor here comes from a donor aged 5-35 years with latent tuberculosis or without tuberculosis infection. Each CDR3 is given without its conserved first and last residue. Fields, in order: D gene, J gene, V gene, CDR3 protein. D genes are given only for firm matches.

D gene: NA; J gene: TRBJ2-1; V gene: TRBV5-1; CDR3 protein: ASTLQGQVNNEQF
D gene: NA; J gene: TRBJ2-3; V gene: TRBV14; CDR3 protein: ASSQDEWESTDTQY
D gene: NA; J gene: TRBJ2-3; V gene: TRBV10-3; CDR3 protein: AIGGARPDTQY
D gene: TRBD1; J gene: TRBJ2-7; V gene: TRBV2; CDR3 protein: ASIRDRVNEQY
D gene: TRBD1; J gene: TRBJ1-4; V gene: TRBV5-3; CDR3 protein: ARSLDRGDEKLF
D gene: NA; J gene: TRBJ1-2; V gene: TRBV30; CDR3 protein: AWSWPYGYT
D gene: NA; J gene: TRBJ1-1; V gene: TRBV4-1; CDR3 protein: ASSRLSQAYTEAF
D gene: TRBD2; J gene: TRBJ2-1; V gene: TRBV9; CDR3 protein: ASSVAGGSSYNEQF
D gene: TRBD2; J gene: TRBJ2-3; V gene: TRBV6-5; CDR3 protein: ASRDLAGGTDTQY
D gene: TRBD2; J gene: TRBJ2-3; V gene: TRBV5-4; CDR3 protein: ASSFGLAESTDTQY
D gene: NA; J gene: TRBJ2-2; V gene: TRBV6-1; CDR3 protein: ASSASYTGELF
D gene: NA; J gene: TRBJ1-1; V gene: TRBV28; CDR3 protein: ASSTLTEAF
D gene: NA; J gene: TRBJ1-2; V gene: TRBV5-1; CDR3 protein: ASRPGQGLGYT
D gene: TRBD1; J gene: TRBJ1-2; V gene: TRBV27; CDR3 protein: ASSPTGTGLYGYT
D gene: NA; J gene: TRBJ1-2; V gene: TRBV4-1; CDR3 protein: ASSQEPGRPFYGYT
D gene: TRBD1; J gene: TRBJ2-3; V gene: TRBV13; CDR3 protein: ASSRDRAPADTQY
D gene: TRBD1; J gene: TRBJ2-7; V gene: TRBV5-1; CDR3 protein: ASRPGQSNEQY